The 12 T cell receptor beta chains below come from one sample, sequenced in a study of cytomegalovirus exposure and HLA in healthy donors. A multiplex PCR was run with 60 Vbeta primers and 13 Jbeta primers. Clones were sequenced by immunoSEQ multiplex PCR, and TCRdb holds only the in-frame ones, with some missing. The sample carries 150,000 to 200,000 clones, over 75% recorded once. Sequenced material: PBMCs. Every receptor here comes from a woman in her fifties or sixties in good health and CMV-seronegative.

The rearrangement uses TRBV10-3 and TRBJ2-7, with 7 bases lining up with TRBD1. CDR1 ENHRY and CDR2 SYGVKD come from the germline V gene. The junction had 6 bases not matched to a gene; V was cut back by 10 bases and J by 0 bases. The CDR3 totals 13 residues. CDR3 DNA: TGTGCCACGAAGACAGGGAGCTCCTACGAGCAGTACTTC. Translated, it gives CATKTGSSYEQYF.

With regard to this clone: At the DNA level, this CDR3 is encoded by other sequences in the same sample as well. V gene TRBV18 combines with J gene TRBJ2-3; 10 bases match TRBD2. Germline assignment: CDR1 KGHSH and CDR2 LQKENI. This CDR3 comprises 15 residues. V was pared by 3 bases and J by 1 base, with 1 base of the junction left unmatched. CDR3 DNA sequence: TGTGCCAGCTCACCGGGGACTAGCGGCACAGATACGCAGTATTTT. Residues: CASSPGTSGTDTQYF.

The count of this clone is one. The CDR3 DNA reads TGTGCCAGCAGTAGCAGGGGTTCCTACGAGCAGTACTTC. Protein product: CASSSRGSYEQYF. The chain combines TRBV27 with TRBJ2-7; D might be TRBD1 (6 bases). Germline V CDR1 and CDR2: MNHEY, SMNVEV (reference sequence). Trimming shortened V by 5 bases and J by 1 base, and 9 bases separated the two germline ends. The CDR3 extends over 13 amino acids.

The genes are TRBV29-1 and TRBJ2-1; 9 nucleotides align to TRBD2. The junction had 5 bases not matched to a gene; V was cut back by 8 bases and J by 0 bases. The CDR3 consists of 14 residues. Germline CDR1 reads SQVTM; CDR2 reads ANQGSEA. The CDR3 nucleotides are TGCAGCATAGCGGGAGAGAGCTCCTACAATGAGCAGTTCTTC. Translating it yields CSIAGESSYNEQFF.

This chain uses TRBV28 with TRBJ1-2, with D unresolved. The V end lost 7 bases, the J end lost 1 base, and 10 bases lay between the germline ends. The CDR3 spans 13 residues. Germline CDR1 MDHEN, CDR2 SYDVKM. The CDR3 loop reads CASTTDFNYGYTF. CDR3 sequence (DNA): TGTGCCAGCACCACAGATTTTAACTATGGCTACACCTTC.

The V call is TRBV6-1, the J call TRBJ1-5; TRBD1 might be the D (5 bases). Looked up from germline, CDR1 is MNHNS and CDR2 is SASEGT. The germline V and J ends were trimmed by 4 bases and 7 bases, with 14 bases remaining between them. The CDR3 loop spans 14 amino acids. The CDR3 region has the DNA TGTGCCAGCAGTGGACACAGGTCAAGGCAGCCCCAGCATTTT. The encoded protein is CASSGHRSRQPQHF.

The chain employs TRBV5-1 and TRBJ2-1; 9 nucleotides line up with TRBD2. V was clipped by 3 bases and J by 9 bases; unmatched bases: 16. CDR1 and CDR2 (germline): SGHRS, YFSETQ. This CDR3 region has 17 residues. As DNA, the CDR3 is TGCGCCAGCAGCTGGGAATTGGCGGGAGGGCCAGGGGGTGAGCAGTTCTTC. It translates to CASSWELAGGPGGEQFF.

The chain carries TRBV10-1 and TRBJ2-7; D perhaps matches TRBD2 (6 bases). Trimming removed 4 bases at V and 4 bases at J, with 17 bases between. The CDR3 spans 15 residues. Germline V gene lookup returns CDR1 WNHNN and CDR2 SYGVQD (reference sequence). The CDR3 spells CASSAYGSGEYEQYF. CDR3 bases: TGCGCCAGCAGTGCCTACGGGAGTGGAGAGTACGAGCAGTACTTC.

The chain has TRBV25-1 and TRBJ2-1, with 8 nucleotides matching TRBD1. The junction had 9 bases not matched to a gene; V was cut back by 4 bases and J by 7 bases. Germline CDR1 reads MGHDK; CDR2 reads SYGVNS. This CDR3 is 15 amino acids long. Here the CDR3 reads CASSGLGQGINEQFF. DNA for the CDR3: TGTGCCAGCAGTGGCCTCGGACAGGGAATAAATGAGCAGTTCTTC.

This clone is a singleton in its sample. This rearrangement joins TRBV29-1 to TRBJ1-2, with 9 bases aligning to TRBD1. This CDR3 region has 15 residues. Losses at the gene ends were 3 bases for V and 3 bases for J; bases not matched to a gene: 8. CDR1 is SQVTM, CDR2 ANQGSEA, per germline. For the CDR3, the DNA is TGCAGCGTTGAGACGGGACAGGGAGACGACTATGGCTACACCTTC. Encoded protein: CSVETGQGDDYGYTF.

This rearrangement joins TRBV4-3 to TRBJ1-1; 8 positions match TRBD1. The CDR3 is made up of 14 amino acids. Germline assignment: CDR1 LGHNA and CDR2 YSLEER. J lost 7 bases, V lost 4 bases, and 8 bases had no gene match. The CDR3 protein is CASSPGTGSNEAFF. For the CDR3, the DNA is TGCGCCAGCAGCCCTGGGACAGGTTCTAATGAAGCTTTCTTT.

The gene calls are TRBV4-1 and TRBJ2-5; D may be TRBD1 (5 bases). Between the trimmed V and J ends, which lost 3 bases and 2 bases, there was a span of 7 bases. The CDR3 totals 13 residues. The V gene's germline CDR1 is MGHRA and CDR2 YSYEKL. In nucleotides, the CDR3 is TGCGCCAGCAGCCAGACAGCTCAAGAGACCCAGTACTTC. Translating it yields CASSQTAQETQYF.